These 3 T cell receptor beta chains originate from one sample sequenced in a study of HIV-infected patients and healthy controls. A single record per CDR3 protein comes from TCRdb applying MiXCR to the 5' RACE reads. The sample records about 63,000 distinct CDR3 sequences, less than 20% being singletons. Sequencing was performed on CD4+ T cells from blood. The receptors were sampled from a human donor in good health.

A few counts support this clonotype. The chain has TRBV7-9 and TRBJ1-1; D unresolved. Trimming shortened V by 3 bases and J by 8 bases, and 10 bases separated the two germline ends. The CDR3 contains 12 residues. Germline-derived CDR1 and CDR2 are SEHNR and FQNEAQ (reference sequence). CDR3 in amino acids: CASSFNNGEAFF. DNA for the CDR3: TGTGCCAGCAGCTTCAATAACGGGGAAGCTTTCTTT.

This clonotype was recorded many times. The chain uses TRBV20-1 and TRBJ2-5; 9 bases line up with TRBD2. V lost 3 bases, J lost 1 base, and 3 bases stayed unmatched. The CDR3 spans 14 residues. Looked up from germline, CDR1 is DFQATT and CDR2 is SNEGSKA (reference sequence). The CDR3 sequence is CSASLAGIQETQYF. The CDR3 nucleotides are TGCAGTGCTAGTCTAGCGGGGATCCAAGAGACCCAGTACTTC.

In its sample, this clonotype was seen a few times. The chain joins TRBV4-3 to TRBJ1-4; no clear D. The germline V gene has CDR1 LGHNA and CDR2 YSLEER. The V and J ends lost 1 base and 2 bases respectively, with 17 bases between them. This CDR3 region has 18 residues. The DNA for the CDR3 is TGCGCCAGCAGCCAAGGGCGGGTCGGGGTGAAGACTAATGAAAAACTGTTTTTT. It yields the protein CASSQGRVGVKTNEKLFF.